This passage covers 16 T cell receptor beta chains from one sample sequenced in a study of Graves' ophthalmopathy and Graves' hyperthyroidism. RNA served as the template for amplifying TCR beta CDR3 regions. The library came from an HTBI-primed first-round RT-PCR and a second-round multiplex PCR. TCRdb reprocessed the multiplex PCR reads with MiXCR, giving one entry per CDR3 protein. Of a few hundred thousand distinct CDR3 sequences in the sample, roughly 15% are singletons; the top ten hold 2.4%. The sequencing sample was made of peripheral blood. Receptors were obtained from an adult woman with stable Graves' hyperthyroidism.

There are many counts of this clonotype. The V gene is TRBV20-1, the J gene TRBJ2-7; 13 bases are shared with TRBD2. CDR3 length: 14 amino acids. The germline CDR1 and CDR2 sequences are DFQATT and SNEGSKA (reference sequence). Losses at the gene ends were 3 bases for V and 4 bases for J; bases not matched to a gene: 3. The CDR3 DNA reads TGCAGTGCTAGGGGACTAGCGGGATTGTACGAGCAGTACTTC. Translating gives CSARGLAGLYEQYF.

This clonotype came up many times. The rearrangement joins TRBV20-1 to TRBJ2-4, with D perhaps TRBD1 (6 bases). Trimming stripped 4 bases from V and 0 bases from J, with 13 bases between. This CDR3 is 15 amino acids long. Germline CDR1 DFQATT, CDR2 SNEGSKA (reference sequence). Here the CDR3 DNA reads TGCAGTGCTACAGAAACAGGGTCAGCCAAAAACATTCAGTACTTC. This codes for CSATETGSAKNIQYF.

This clonotype was counted ten times or more. A clone one base away is much larger, so this may be a read error. The chain couples TRBV12-3 or TRBV12-4 to TRBJ1-3; D call uncertain. The CDR3 covers 14 residues. The CDR3, as DNA: TGTGCCAGCAGTTTGCGGGTCTCTGGAAACACCATACATTTT. It is translated as CASSLRVSGNTIHF.

Ten or more counts support this clonotype. CDR3 nucleotide sequence: TGTGCCAGCAGCCACCGGGGACAGGGGACCGGGGCCAACGTCCTGACTTTC. This encodes CASSHRGQGTGANVLTF. This chain links TRBV11-2 with TRBJ2-6; 10 nucleotides agree with TRBD1. The CDR3 is made up of 17 amino acids. From germline, CDR1 is SGHAT and CDR2 FQNNGV. V lost 5 bases and J lost 4; bases outside the gene matches: 8.

This clonotype was counted at least ten times. The chain employs TRBV20-1 and TRBJ1-1; 8 bases map to TRBD1. The CDR3 is 15 amino acids. V was pared by 0 bases and J by 1 base, with 4 bases of the junction left unmatched. The germline gives CDR1 DFQATT, CDR2 SNEGSKA (reference sequence). The CDR3 coding sequence is TGCAGTGCTAGAGATATAGGGACAGGGAACACTGAAGCTTTCTTT. It yields the protein CSARDIGTGNTEAFF.

The V and J genes are TRBV6-5 and TRBJ1-1; D not certain. The CDR3 sequence is 15 residues long. Germline CDR1 is MNHEY and CDR2 is SVGAGI. Trimming took off 2 bases at V and 4 bases at J, with 14 bases between the two ends. CDR3 in DNA: TGTGCCAGCAGTTACAGCGGTCTTTCGGCCACTGAAGCTTTCTTT. Residues: CASSYSGLSATEAFF.

This clonotype has ten or more counts. Written as DNA, the CDR3 is TGTGCCAGCATTTCACCCCCAGAAGCTAACTATGGCTACACCTTC. This sequence encodes CASISPPEANYGYTF. This rearrangement joins TRBV28 to TRBJ1-2; D not resolved. The germline V gene has CDR1 MDHEN and CDR2 SYDVKM. The CDR3 length is 15 residues. Trimming pared 7 bases from V and 0 bases from J, leaving 15 bases between.

In this sample, this clonotype turned up many times. The chain is built from TRBV10-3 and TRBJ2-7; D possibly corresponds to TRBD1 (6 bases). The CDR3 is 13 residues long. Germline V lookup: CDR1 ENHRY, CDR2 SYGVKD. V lost 8 bases to trimming and J lost 0 bases, with 11 bases between them. The CDR3 loop reads CAIRDTSSYEQYF. DNA for the CDR3: TGTGCCATCCGGGACACCAGCTCCTACGAGCAGTACTTC.

In this sample, this clonotype turned up many times. The chain joins TRBV12-3 or TRBV12-4 to TRBJ2-5, with 9 bases that match TRBD1. Trimming at V came to 5 bases and at J to 3 bases, leaving 4 bases not matched to a gene. The length of the CDR3 is 14 residues. CDR3 sequence reads: CASSNRDREETQYF. In DNA, the CDR3 is TGTGCCAGCAGTAACCGGGACAGGGAAGAGACCCAGTACTTC.

The V and J genes are TRBV6-1 and TRBJ2-4, with D maybe TRBD1 (6 bases). V lost 1 base to trimming and J lost 6 bases, with 10 bases between them. CDR1 MNHNS and CDR2 SASEGT come from the germline V gene. The CDR3 contains 14 residues. As DNA, the CDR3 is TGTGCCAGCAGTGAAGAAAGAGGGGGAAACATTCAGTACTTC. Protein: CASSEERGGNIQYF.

This clonotype was detected ten times or more. J is TRBJ2-7 and V is TRBV2; 11 nucleotides agree with TRBD2. The CDR3 runs 14 residues. The J segment lost 6 bases and the V segment lost 7 bases, leaving 8 bases of the junction unmatched. Per germline, CDR1 SNHLY and CDR2 FYNNEI. CDR3: CASKGIAGGPEQYF. CDR3 nucleotides: TGTGCCAGCAAGGGAATAGCGGGAGGGCCCGAGCAGTACTTC. Complete variable domain (other parts from reference TRBV2 and TRBJ2-7): EPEVTQTPSHQVTQMGQEVILRCVPISNHLYFYWYRQILGQKVEFLVSFYNNEISEKSEIFDDQFSVERPDGSNFTLKIRSTKLEDSAMYFCASKGIAGGPEQYFGPGTRLTVT.

The V gene is TRBV2, the J gene TRBJ2-5; the match to TRBD1 covers 9 bases. The CDR3 runs to 15 residues. V trimming: 4 bases; J trimming: 5 bases; junction bases outside the gene matches: 8. Germline values: CDR1 SNHLY, CDR2 FYNNEI. The CDR3 DNA reads TGTGCCAGCAGTGGACGGGACAGGGATGGGGAGACCCAGTACTTC. Residues: CASSGRDRDGETQYF.

The rearrangement links TRBV5-1 to TRBJ2-2; TRBD1 aligns across 7 bases. J lost 3 bases, V lost 4 bases, and 9 bases had no gene match. The CDR3 covers 16 residues. CDR1 is SGHRS and CDR2 is YFSETQ in the germline V gene. CDR3: CASSPPGTEYTGELFF. The DNA for the CDR3 is TGCGCCAGCAGCCCTCCCGGGACAGAATACACCGGGGAGCTGTTTTTT.

There are many counts of this clonotype. The chain is built from TRBV20-1 and TRBJ2-7; 7 nucleotides align to TRBD2. With 0 bases clipped from V and 4 bases from J, the junction kept 15 bases outside the gene matches. The CDR3 spans 17 residues. Germline V gene lookup returns CDR1 DFQATT and CDR2 SNEGSKA (reference sequence). The CDR3 coding sequence is TGCAGTGCTAGAGATGCGGGATGGCGGGAGATCCCTTACGAGCAGTACTTC. This encodes CSARDAGWREIPYEQYF.

This clonotype appeared many times. The chain couples TRBV2 to TRBJ1-4; D gene ambiguous. The CDR3 is made up of 15 amino acids. Germline CDR1 and CDR2: SNHLY and FYNNEI. Trimming left V 5 bases short and J 5 bases short, with 15 bases between. In DNA form, the CDR3 reads TGTGCCAGCAGTCGTGGACCGAGCGGAAATGAAAAACTGTTTTTT. It codes for CASSRGPSGNEKLFF.

This clonotype was counted at least ten times. The CDR3 spells CASSLSSSPEQYF. CDR3 nucleotides: TGTGCCAGCAGTTTATCGAGCAGTCCCGAGCAGTACTTC. The V call is TRBV28, the J call TRBJ2-7, with D unclear. This CDR3 is built from 13 residues. Germline loops: CDR1 MDHEN, CDR2 SYDVKM. Between the trimmed V and J ends, which lost 1 base and 6 bases, there was a span of 10 bases.